This T cell receptor (beta chain) is drawn from a study of OX40 agonist ivuxolimab in advanced cancers. Whole-study context: Clinicians treated patients with ivuxolimab, an agonistic anti-OX40 (CD134) antibody. Partial responses occurred in Three dose-escalation patients, one with hepatocellular carcinoma and two with cutaneous melanoma.

With 6 bases clipped from V and 4 bases from J, the junction kept 6 bases outside the gene matches. The CDR3 is 14 residues long. CDR1 is MNHNY and CDR2 is SVGAGI in the germline V gene (reference sequence). Points on this clone: Its cognate antigen is unknown.

Points from the study as a whole: Some nonresponders also had low normalized T-cell clonal expansion. In CD8+ T cells, expanded clones were on average more numerous than in CD4+.

Using immunoSEQ multiplex PCR, the repertoire was profiled, and TCRdb retains in-frame clones only, with some absent. The sample shows 40,000 to 50,000 clones, 80% to 90% of them seen only once. The sample here was CD4+ or CD8+ T cells sorted from blood, taken in a trial of the OX40 agonist ivuxolimab. The gene calls are TRBV6-6 and TRBJ1-3; 7 bases map to TRBD1. This TCR came from an adult with an advanced solid tumor such as melanoma, head and neck, liver or kidney cancer. The CDR3 sequence is CASSTQGNGNTIYF. In DNA form, the CDR3 reads TGTGCCAGCAGCACACAGGGGAACGGAAACACCATATATTTT.